The 2 T cell receptor beta chains below were found in one sample sequenced in a study of CD8 T cells in ankylosing spondylitis. MiXCR was run by TCRdb on the 5' RACE reads, yielding one entry per CDR3 protein. The sample gives around 340,000 distinct CDR3 sequences, about 15% of which show up once; 0.95% to 1.4% is in the top ten. Source material: blood, either unsorted or a sorted T cell fraction (not recorded which). The receptors here all came from a male donor with ankylosing spondylitis or in good health (not recorded which).

In this sample, this clonotype turned up a few times. V and J are TRBV20-1 and TRBJ2-3, with D hard to call. Looked up from germline, CDR1 is DFQATT and CDR2 is SNEGSKA (reference sequence). There are 12 residues in the CDR3. With 1 base removed from V and 3 bases from J, the gap between germline ends came to 5 bases. The CDR3 spells CSARAPTDTQYF. Written as DNA, the CDR3 is TGCAGTGCTAGAGCCCCGACAGATACGCAGTATTTT.

The rearrangement joins TRBV5-1 to TRBJ2-7; D not resolved. Trimming took off 3 bases at V and 0 bases at J, with 16 bases between the two ends. This CDR3 contains 16 residues. Per the germline V gene, CDR1 is SGHRS and CDR2 is YFSETQ. For the CDR3, the DNA is TGCGCCAGCAGCTCCTCATGGGATTCGAGCTCCTACGAGCAGTACTTC. This encodes CASSSSWDSSSYEQYF.